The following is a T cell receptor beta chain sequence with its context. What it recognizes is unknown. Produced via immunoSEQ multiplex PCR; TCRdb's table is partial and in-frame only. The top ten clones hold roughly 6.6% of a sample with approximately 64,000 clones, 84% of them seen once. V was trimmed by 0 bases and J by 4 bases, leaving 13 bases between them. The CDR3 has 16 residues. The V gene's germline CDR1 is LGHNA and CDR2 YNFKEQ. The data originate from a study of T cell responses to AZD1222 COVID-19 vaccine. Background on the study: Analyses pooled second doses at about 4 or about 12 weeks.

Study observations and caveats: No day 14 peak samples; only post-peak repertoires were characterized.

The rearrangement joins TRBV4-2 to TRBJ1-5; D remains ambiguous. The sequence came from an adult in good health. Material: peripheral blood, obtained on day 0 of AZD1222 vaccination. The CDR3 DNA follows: TGTGCCAGCAGCCAAGAGTCAGTGGCAGGAAATCAGCCCCAGCATTTT. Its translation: CASSQESVAGNQPQHF.